The 11 T cell receptor beta chains in this list originate from one sample, sequenced in a study of TIL therapy for anti-PD-1-resistant metastatic lung cancer. Documented time point: pre-treatment sample, taken before nivolumab and TIL therapy. The libraries were made with immunoSEQ v3. Profiled with immunoSEQ multiplex PCR; TCRdb holds only in-frame clones, not every one. Of around 50,000 clones in the sample, around 79% were seen once. Sequencing was performed on blood, taken at baseline. These receptors all come from a person between 30 and 79 years old with non-small cell lung cancer.

The V gene is TRBV19, the J gene TRBJ2-7; 8 bases match TRBD2. The CDR3 is 15 residues long. V gave up 1 base and J gave up 0 bases; unmatched junction bases: 2. Germline V gives CDR1 LNHDA, CDR2 SQIVND (reference sequence). CDR3 DNA sequence: TGTGCCAGTAGTATAGCGGGAGGGCGCTCCTACGAGCAGTACTTC. Its protein is CASSIAGGRSYEQYF.

This clone came up once. The DNA for the CDR3 is TGCAGCGTTTTAGCTTGGCGGATACCCTACGAGCAGTACTTC. This gives the protein CSVLAWRIPYEQYF. V and J are TRBV29-1 and TRBJ2-7; no clear D gene. V lost 5 bases and J lost 2, with 16 bases in between. Germline CDR1 reads SQVTM; CDR2 reads ANQGSEA. CDR3 size: 14 residues.

CDR3 sequence (DNA): TGTGCCAGCTCACCTGATTCTGGAAACACCATATATTTT. The encoded protein is CASSPDSGNTIYF. The rearrangement uses TRBV18 and TRBJ1-3; D is ambiguous. V was cut by 3 bases and J by 1 base, with 4 bases left in between. There are 13 residues in the CDR3. Germline CDR1 reads KGHSH; CDR2 reads LQKENI. The full variable domain, completed using reference TRBV18 and TRBJ1-3, is NAGVMQNPRHLVRRRGQEARLRCSPMKGHSHVYWYRQLPEEGLKFMVYLQKENIIDESGMPKERFSAEFPKEGPSILRIQQVVRGDSAAYFCASSPDSGNTIYFGEGSWLTVV.

V and J are TRBV19 and TRBJ2-7, with D perhaps given as TRBD1 or TRBD2 (5 bases each). From germline, CDR1 is LNHDA and CDR2 SQIVND (reference sequence). Trimming took 0 bases from V and 2 from J, leaving 11 bases between them. The CDR3 runs to 15 residues. The CDR3 loop is CASSIEGPRAYEQYF. The CDR3 bases are TGTGCCAGTAGTATAGAGGGACCTAGGGCCTACGAGCAGTACTTC.

This chain connects TRBV10-3 to TRBJ1-1; D unclear. V lost 7 bases to trimming and J lost 1 base, with 13 bases between them. Germline assignment: CDR1 ENHRY and CDR2 SYGVKD. The CDR3 runs to 14 residues. In DNA form, the CDR3 reads TGTGCCATCACCTTCGACGGTGGGAACACTGAAGCTTTCTTT. Translating it yields CAITFDGGNTEAFF.

The V call is TRBV18, the J call TRBJ1-3; D ambiguous. The V gene's germline CDR1 is KGHSH and CDR2 LQKENI. The length of the CDR3 is 17 residues. The V and J ends lost 3 bases and 0 bases respectively, with 15 bases between them. The CDR3 reads CASSPGAGAYSGNTIYF. For the CDR3, the DNA is TGTGCCAGCTCACCGGGAGCAGGTGCCTACTCTGGAAACACCATATATTTT.

The rearrangement links TRBV7-2 to TRBJ2-5; D may be TRBD1 (6 bases). This CDR3 contains 14 residues. Germline V gene sequence: CDR1 SGHTA, CDR2 FQGNSA. Deletions cut 5 bases from V and 5 bases from J, with 15 bases between. CDR3 sequence reads: CASSPQQGRETQYF. The DNA of the CDR3 is TGTGCCAGCAGCCCGCAACAGGGTAGGGAGACCCAGTACTTC.

This chain connects TRBV7-2 to TRBJ1-5; D uncertain. This CDR3 contains 15 residues. The V end lost 2 bases, the J end lost 2 bases, and 10 bases lay between the germline ends. CDR1 and CDR2 (germline): SGHTA, FQGNSA. The DNA of the CDR3 is TGTGCCAGCAGCTTAAACGAGGGTGGCAATCAGCCCCAGCATTTT. Translated: CASSLNEGGNQPQHF.

The rearrangement uses TRBV28 and TRBJ2-3, with no clear D. Per the germline V gene, CDR1 is MDHEN and CDR2 is SYDVKM. The CDR3 runs to 13 residues. The ends were cut back, 7 bases at V and 6 bases at J, with 14 bases in the middle. The CDR3 DNA reads as TGTGCCAGCACCAAATCAGCAAGTGATACGCAGTATTTT. It is translated as CASTKSASDTQYF.

The chain's CDR3 is CASSSNYGYTF. The CDR3 DNA reads as TGTGCCAGCAGTTCTAACTATGGCTACACCTTC. The rearrangement uses TRBV6-5 and TRBJ1-2; D remains unclear. Trimming shortened V by 4 bases and J by 0 bases, and 0 bases separated the two germline ends. The CDR3 spans 11 residues. Per germline, CDR1 MNHEY and CDR2 SVGAGI.

In this sample, this clone turned up a few times. The V and J genes are TRBV16 and TRBJ1-1; weak D call: TRBD1 (5 bases). Germline CDR1 and CDR2: KGHSY and FQNENV. Trimming shortened V by 4 bases and J by 0 bases, and 9 bases separated the two germline ends. The CDR3 is made up of 14 amino acids. The CDR3: CASSRRGMNTEAFF. DNA for the CDR3: TGTGCCAGCAGCCGGCGGGGGATGAACACTGAAGCTTTCTTT.